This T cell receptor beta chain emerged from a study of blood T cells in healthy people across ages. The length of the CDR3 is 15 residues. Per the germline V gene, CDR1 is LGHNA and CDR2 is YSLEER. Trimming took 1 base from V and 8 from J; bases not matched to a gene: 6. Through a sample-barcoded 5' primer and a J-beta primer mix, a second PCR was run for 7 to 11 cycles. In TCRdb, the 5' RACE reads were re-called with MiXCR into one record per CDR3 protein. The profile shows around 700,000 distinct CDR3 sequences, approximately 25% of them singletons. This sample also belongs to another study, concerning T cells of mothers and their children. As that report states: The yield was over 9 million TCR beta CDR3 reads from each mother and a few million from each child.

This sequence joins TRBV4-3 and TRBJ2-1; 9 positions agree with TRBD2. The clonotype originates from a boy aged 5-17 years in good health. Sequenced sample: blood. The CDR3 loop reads CASSQAGLAQDEQFF. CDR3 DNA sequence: TGCGCCAGCAGCCAAGCGGGACTAGCTCAGGATGAGCAGTTCTTC.